The next 13 T cell receptor beta chains were all read from a single sample in a study of blood T cell repertoires in COVID-19 (dated by TCRdb to 2020 to 2022). Libraries were built with the immunoSEQ multiplex PCR assay. Held by TCRdb, this immuneACCESS table contains in-frame sequences only and omits some clones. Under half of the omission traces to an unresolved V gene where checked; the cause of the rest is unknown. Counted in this sample were roughly 210,000 clones; 88% of them appeared once. Of the sample, approximately 1.6% falls within the top ten clones. Sequenced material: peripheral blood. The origin of the receptors is a man aged 70 or older with acute or convalescent COVID-19.

The chain links TRBV29-1 to TRBJ2-5, with 13 bases identical to TRBD2. Germline V gene lookup returns CDR1 SQVTM and CDR2 ANQGSEA. The CDR3 has 15 amino acids. V trimming: 4 bases; J trimming: 5 bases; junction bases outside the gene matches: 7. CDR3 loop: CSVGGLAGELETQYF. The CDR3 region has the DNA TGCAGCGTTGGAGGACTAGCGGGAGAGTTGGAGACCCAGTACTTC.

The CDR3 DNA is TGCGCCAGCTCACCACAGCAGGGCGGGAGGGCGAGAACCTACGAGCAGTACTTC. Translating it yields CASSPQQGGRARTYEQYF. This chain uses TRBV5-1 with TRBJ2-7, with 9 bases lining up with TRBD2. CDR1 and CDR2 (germline): SGHRS, YFSETQ. CDR3 length: 18 amino acids. The trim removed 7 bases at V and 2 bases at J, leaving 19 bases unmatched. The full variable domain, its missing parts supplied by reference TRBV5-1 and TRBJ2-7, is KAGVTQTPRYLIKTRGQQVTLSCSPISGHRSVSWYQQTPGQGLQFLFEYFSETQRNKGNFPGRFSGRQFSNSRSEMNVSTLELGDSALYLCASSPQQGGRARTYEQYFGPGTRLTVT.

The CDR3 is CASSQDRVTGELFF. CDR3 DNA: TGTGCCAGCAGCCAGGACAGGGTCACCGGGGAGCTGTTTTTT. The rearrangement joins TRBV11-2 to TRBJ2-2; 8 bases align to TRBD1. Losses at the gene ends were 5 bases for V and 4 bases for J; bases not matched to a gene: 3. CDR3 length: 14 amino acids. CDR1 and CDR2 (germline): SGHAT, FQNNGV.

J is TRBJ2-2 and V is TRBV27, with D uncertain. This CDR3 is 16 amino acids long. V lost 1 base and J 2 bases, leaving 11 bases between the germline ends. Germline V lookup: CDR1 MNHEY, CDR2 SMNVEV (reference sequence). Here the CDR3 reads CASSLFSRHNTGELFF. The CDR3 coding sequence is TGTGCCAGCAGTTTATTTTCGCGGCATAACACCGGGGAGCTGTTTTTT.

The V and J genes are TRBV19 and TRBJ2-2, with TRBD1 matching 8 bases. V lost 0 bases and J lost 6; bases outside the gene matches: 0. This CDR3 comprises 14 residues. Germline loops: CDR1 LNHDA, CDR2 SQIVND (reference sequence). The CDR3 reads CASSIDRGPGELFF. The DNA of the CDR3 is TGTGCCAGTAGTATAGACAGGGGGCCCGGGGAGCTGTTTTTT.

V and J are TRBV10-3 and TRBJ2-6, with 7 bases fitting TRBD1. Germline-derived CDR1 and CDR2 are ENHRY and SYGVKD. This CDR3 has 17 amino acids. V was clipped by 3 bases and J by 0 bases; unmatched bases: 5. CDR3 sequence: CAISDWGQLSGANVLTF. CDR3 coding DNA: TGTGCCATCAGTGACTGGGGACAGCTCTCTGGGGCCAACGTCCTGACTTTC.

This chain connects TRBV6-5 to TRBJ1-2; D is possibly TRBD1 (6 bases). Trimming shortened V by 0 bases and J by 4 bases, and 12 bases separated the two germline ends. CDR3 size: 15 residues. Germline V lookup: CDR1 MNHEY, CDR2 SVGAGI. CDR3 nucleotide sequence: TGTGCCAGCAGTTACTCACAGGGCCAGATCTATGGCTACACCTTC. Translated: CASSYSQGQIYGYTF.

This clone came up once. The gene calls are TRBV3-1 (or the pseudogene TRBV3-2) and TRBJ1-5; D may be TRBD1 (5 bases). V was shortened by 0 bases and J by 12 bases, with 9 bases between the two germline ends. CDR1 and CDR2 (germline): LGHDT, YNNKEL (reference sequence). The length of the CDR3 is 12 residues. The CDR3 region has the DNA TGTGCCAGCAGCCAAGAGGGCAGGGACCAGCATTTT. This translates into CASSQEGRDQHF.

V usage is TRBV7-9 and J usage is TRBJ1-4, with D perhaps TRBD1 (6 bases). The length of the CDR3 is 12 residues. The germline gives CDR1 SEHNR, CDR2 FQNEAQ (reference sequence). The germline V and J ends were trimmed by 5 bases and 12 bases, with 13 bases remaining between them. The chain's CDR3 is CASSIRGNELFF. CDR3 sequence (DNA): TGTGCCAGCAGCATCAGGGGAAACGAACTGTTTTTT.

This clone was seen more than once but under ten times. This chain uses TRBV19 with TRBJ1-1, with 8 nucleotides matching TRBD1. CDR1 LNHDA and CDR2 SQIVND come from the germline V gene (reference sequence). The CDR3 loop spans 18 amino acids. Unmatched junction bases numbered 16, after V lost 4 bases and J lost 3 bases. CDR3 sequence reads: CASSKDRADLHQDTEAFF. The CDR3 DNA is TGTGCCAGTAGTAAGGACAGGGCCGATTTACACCAGGACACTGAAGCTTTCTTT.

This clone is a singleton in its sample. The chain recombines TRBV5-1 with TRBJ1-5, with D possibly TRBD1 on 6 matching bases. V shed 4 bases and J shed 6 bases, with 17 bases lying between them. The length of the CDR3 is 15 residues. Germline V gene data show CDR1 as SGHRS and CDR2 as YFSETQ. Here the CDR3 DNA reads TGCGCCAGCAGCCCGTCAATCTTCAGGGGTCAGCCCCAGCATTTT. It codes for CASSPSIFRGQPQHF.

Details on this clone: With a much larger clone just one base away, this may be a read error. The chain carries TRBV11-3 and TRBJ1-1; 9 bases fit TRBD1. Germline V gene lookup returns CDR1 SGHNT and CDR2 YENEEA. Germline trimming cut 4 bases from V and 2 bases from J; bases unmatched to any gene: 2. The CDR3 runs 14 residues. CDR3 coding DNA: TGTGCCAGCAGCTCGGGACAGGGAAACACTGAAGCTTTCTTT. Translating it yields CASSSGQGNTEAFF.

The chain recombines TRBV28 with TRBJ2-5, with 11 bases matching TRBD1. The CDR3 extends over 16 amino acids. In germline, CDR1 is MDHEN, CDR2 SYDVKM. The V segment lost 5 bases and the J segment 4 bases; nucleotides outside the gene matches: 9. The CDR3 region is CASSTNPGTGGETQYF. The CDR3 region has the DNA TGTGCCAGCAGTACTAATCCCGGGACAGGGGGAGAGACCCAGTACTTC. Drawing the rest from reference TRBV28 and TRBJ2-5, the complete variable domain is DVKVTQSSRYLVKRTGEKVFLECVQDMDHENMFWYRQDPGLGLRLIYFSYDVKMKEKGDIPEGYSVSREKKERFSLILESASTNQTSMYLCASSTNPGTGGETQYFGPGTRLLVL.